This T cell receptor (beta chain) stems from a study of cytomegalovirus exposure and HLA in healthy donors. 60 Vbeta and 13 Jbeta primers were used in PCR. Clones were read by immunoSEQ multiplex PCR, and TCRdb kept only the in-frame ones, dropping some. The profile shows 200,000 to 250,000 clones, approximately 80% of them singletons. Notes on the study in general: A later analysis found common viral pathogens apparently linked to several of the most significant clusters. Cytomegalovirus association was listed for under 200 TCR beta chains. Later findings reportedly placed an Asian-associated ancestry cluster below the approximately 700-donor mean for N-insertions. In vitro testing confirmed a few CMV-associated chains as specific for CMV antigens.

In regard to this clone: Its specificity is unknown.

The CDR3 consists of 15 residues. V dropped 5 bases and J dropped 6; count of bases not matched to a gene: 5. Looked up from germline, CDR1 is LNHDA and CDR2 is SQIVND (reference sequence). The receptor's source is a boy aged 2-15 years in good health and CMV-seronegative. This chain joins TRBV19 and TRBJ2-3; 13 nucleotides match TRBD2. Sequencing used PBMCs. This CDR3 is CASSELAGGPDTQYF. The CDR3 region has the DNA TGTGCCAGTAGTGAACTAGCGGGAGGGCCTGATACGCAGTATTTT.